These T cell receptor beta chains were read from a single sample in a study of blood T cells in healthy people across ages. Each CDR3 protein is one row after TCRdb ran MiXCR on the 5' RACE reads. The table lists around 900,000 distinct CDR3 sequences, 45% to 60% of them singletons, with roughly 23% in the top ten. The sequenced sample was blood. These receptors came from a woman aged 60-75 years in good health. CDR3s include the opening cysteine and the closing phenylalanine or tryptophan. The D gene is left open where the match is weak. Rows give clone size only sometimes, using once, few, many, or a class for an expanded clone.

>TRBD2|TRBJ2-3|TRBV12-3/TRBV12-4|few
CASSPSGGADTQYF
TGTGCCAGCAGTCCCAGCGGGGGGGCAGATACGCAGTATTTT
>TRBD2|TRBJ2-1|TRBV7-8|-
CASSFPPGLAANEQFF
TGTGCCAGCAGCTTTCCCCCGGGACTAGCGGCAAATGAGCAGTTCTTC
>-|TRBJ2-7|TRBV27|-
CASSSETGTYEQYF
TGTGCCAGCAGTTCCGAAACAGGGACGTACGAGCAGTACTTC
>-|TRBJ1-1|TRBV4-3|few
CASSQEGRTTEAFF
TGCGCCAGCAGCCAAGAGGGCCGGACCACTGAAGCTTTCTTT
>TRBD1|TRBJ2-7|TRBV4-3|-
CASSHAGTGPEALLEQYF
TGCGCCAGCAGCCACGCCGGGACAGGTCCCGAAGCCCTTCTCGAGCAGTACTTC
>TRBD2|TRBJ2-1|TRBV5-1|few
CASSLGIAGEGYEQFF
TGCGCCAGCAGCTTGGGGATAGCGGGAGAAGGCTATGAGCAGTTCTTC
>-|TRBJ1-1|TRBV12-3/TRBV12-4|-
CASKGALLDTEAFF
TGTGCCAGCAAAGGGGCCCTGTTGGACACTGAAGCTTTCTTT
>-|TRBJ2-4|TRBV3-1|few
CASSQARQTGEQYF
TGTGCCAGCAGCCAAGCACGACAAACCGGGGAGCAGTACTTC
>TRBD1|TRBJ1-2|TRBV11-2|-
CASRLTGGHGYTF
TGTGCCAGCAGGCTAACAGGGGGGCATGGCTACACCTTC
>-|TRBJ2-1|TRBV28|-
CASSLIVLAAYNEQFF
TGTGCCAGCAGTTTGATCGTTCTAGCAGCTTACAATGAGCAGTTCTTC
>-|TRBJ1-4|TRBV4-1|-
CASSAGVWEKLFF
TGCGCCAGCAGCGCAGGTGTTTGGGAAAAACTGTTTTTT
>-|TRBJ2-5|TRBV28|-
CASSMVAIFGKETQYF
TGTGCCAGCAGTATGGTAGCGATTTTCGGGAAAGAGACCCAGTACTTC
>-|TRBJ2-3|TRBV28|-
CASSSPETGSTDTQYF
TGTGCCAGCAGTTCCCCCGAGACAGGTAGCACAGATACGCAGTATTTT
>-|TRBJ1-2|TRBV18|-
CASSRSETESYGYTF
TGTGCCAGCTCACGATCTGAGACGGAGAGCTATGGCTACACCTTC
>TRBD1|TRBJ2-4|TRBV29-1|-
CSVEEQGSAKNIQYF
TGCAGCGTTGAAGAACAGGGGTCCGCCAAAAACATTCAGTACTTC
>-|TRBJ1-1|TRBV5-1|-
CASSLDQGMNTEAFF
TGCGCCAGCAGCTTGGATCAGGGAATGAACACTGAAGCTTTCTTT
>-|TRBJ2-7|TRBV6-5|-
CATQAPVGYEQYF
TGTGCCACCCAAGCCCCCGTAGGATACGAGCAGTACTTC
>TRBD1|TRBJ1-5|TRBV2|-
CASRWDSRRNQPQHF
TGTGCCAGCAGATGGGACAGTAGGCGCAATCAGCCCCAGCATTTT
>-|TRBJ2-7|TRBV11-2|-
CASSLNRRYEQYF
TGTGCCAGCAGCTTGAACAGGAGATACGAGCAGTACTTC
>-|TRBJ2-3|TRBV2|-
CASRTGVGDTQYF
TGTGCCAGCAGGACGGGGGTGGGCGATACGCAGTATTTT
>-|TRBJ2-6|TRBV12-3/TRBV12-4|-
CASMRPRASGANVLTF
TGTGCCAGCATGAGGCCGAGAGCCTCTGGGGCCAACGTCCTGACTTTC
>TRBD2|TRBJ2-6|TRBV29-1|few
CSAYTGGGANVLTF
TGCAGCGCCTACACGGGGGGTGGGGCCAACGTCCTGACTTTC
>TRBD1|TRBJ1-2|TRBV10-3|-
CAISDIDRASYGYTF
TGTGCCATCAGTGACATAGACAGGGCTTCCTATGGCTACACCTTC
>-|TRBJ1-2|TRBV20-1|-
CSFVRGQDGYTF
TGCAGCTTCGTCCGGGGGCAAGACGGCTACACCTTC
>-|TRBJ2-5|TRBV4-1|few
CASSQILAGMETQYF
TGCGCCAGCAGCCAAATCCTTGCAGGGATGGAGACCCAGTACTTC
>-|TRBJ2-1|TRBV20-1|many
CSANSDGGPGYNEQFF
TGCAGTGCTAACTCCGACGGAGGGCCTGGATACAATGAGCAGTTCTTC
>TRBD2|TRBJ2-1|TRBV7-3|-
CASSPLAGNVNEQFF
TGTGCCAGCAGCCCTCTAGCGGGAAATGTCAATGAGCAGTTCTTC
>TRBD1|TRBJ1-5|TRBV4-2|-
CASSPNRGPGQPQHF
TGTGCCAGCAGCCCGAACAGGGGGCCGGGTCAGCCCCAGCATTTT
>-|TRBJ2-6|TRBV29-1|-
CSVDWYGANVLTF
TGCAGCGTTGATTGGTATGGGGCCAACGTCCTGACTTTC
>TRBD1|TRBJ2-5|TRBV5-5|-
CASSGRDRPSETQYF
TGTGCCAGCAGCGGCCGGGACAGGCCATCTGAGACCCAGTACTTC
>-|TRBJ2-1|TRBV28|-
CASSLLRAAEGFF
TGTGCCAGCAGTTTACTTCGCGCGGCGGAAGGGTTCTTC
>-|TRBJ2-5|TRBV28|-
CASSLSWGARETQYF
TGTGCCAGCAGTTTAAGTTGGGGGGCTAGAGAGACCCAGTACTTC
>TRBD1|TRBJ2-5|TRBV20-1|once
CSAQQGAQPETQYF
TGCAGTGCTCAACAGGGGGCGCAGCCAGAGACCCAGTACTTC
>-|TRBJ1-2|TRBV2|-
CASKGQNRDGYTF
TGTGCCAGCAAAGGACAGAACAGGGATGGCTACACCTTC
>-|TRBJ2-3|TRBV12-3/TRBV12-4|-
CASTVQGYTQYF
TGTGCCAGCACTGTACAGGGCTATACGCAGTATTTT
>-|TRBJ1-2|TRBV29-1|-
CSVLGMNNYGYTF
TGCAGCGTTCTTGGGATGAATAACTATGGCTACACCTTC
>TRBD1|TRBJ2-7|TRBV5-1|-
CASSFQQGQAYEQYF
TGCGCCAGCAGCTTTCAGCAGGGACAGGCCTACGAGCAGTACTTC
>-|TRBJ2-7|TRBV27|-
CASSPDIGTYEQYF
TGTGCCAGCAGTCCCGACATAGGTACCTACGAGCAGTACTTC
>TRBD2|TRBJ2-4|TRBV7-2|-
CASSSRTGGSKQYF
TGTGCCAGCAGCTCTCGGACTGGCGGGAGTAAGCAGTACTTC
>-|TRBJ1-5|TRBV12-3/TRBV12-4|-
CASSLDGRGPNQPQHF
TGTGCCAGCAGTTTAGATGGGCGGGGACCCAATCAGCCCCAGCATTTT
>-|TRBJ1-2|TRBV28|once
CASSLLVSTNYGYTF
TGTGCCAGCAGTTTATTGGTCAGCACTAACTATGGCTACACCTTC
>TRBD1|TRBJ1-2|TRBV27|-
CASIRDRIRYYGYTF
TGTGCCAGCATCCGGGACAGAATCCGGTACTATGGCTACACCTTC
>-|TRBJ2-3|TRBV6-1|few
CASRRQGGTDTQYF
TGTGCCAGCAGGAGACAGGGAGGGACAGATACGCAGTATTTT
>-|TRBJ2-2|TRBV12-3/TRBV12-4|few
CASSQGHTAGELFF
TGTGCCAGCAGCCAGGGACATACTGCCGGGGAGCTGTTTTTT
>TRBD2|TRBJ2-1|TRBV6-6|few
CASTLFGLAAYNEQFF
TGTGCCAGCACCCTTTTCGGACTAGCGGCCTACAATGAGCAGTTCTTC
>-|TRBJ2-5|TRBV7-9|few
CASSLASTLGTQYF
TGTGCCAGCAGCTTAGCTTCCACACTAGGGACCCAGTACTTC
>-|TRBJ2-5|TRBV10-3|-
CATGYAGDQETQYF
TGTGCCACAGGTTATGCGGGCGACCAAGAGACCCAGTACTTC
>TRBD2|TRBJ2-1|TRBV9|-
CASSPRLAQHEQFF
TGTGCCAGCAGCCCCCGACTAGCTCAGCATGAGCAGTTCTTC
>-|TRBJ2-6|TRBV7-2|few
CASSLLPTGANVLTF
TGTGCCAGCAGCTTATTACCGACTGGGGCCAACGTCCTGACTTTC
>TRBD1|TRBJ2-5|TRBV27|many
CASSWRQGGETQYF
TGTGCCAGCAGTTGGCGACAGGGGGGAGAGACCCAGTACTTC
>-|TRBJ2-3|TRBV5-8|once
CASMVWGSDTQYF
TGTGCCAGCATGGTGTGGGGATCAGATACGCAGTATTTT
>-|TRBJ1-2|TRBV20-1|-
CSAVVHYGYTF
TGCAGTGCCGTAGTTCACTATGGCTACACCTTC
>-|TRBJ2-7|TRBV4-3|few
CASRNMYEQYF
TGCGCCAGCAGGAACATGTACGAGCAGTACTTC
>-|TRBJ2-7|TRBV18|-
CASSPDSSLSYEQYF
TGTGCCAGCTCACCAGACAGCTCACTTTCCTACGAGCAGTACTTC
>-|TRBJ1-2|TRBV4-1|few
CASSQEPRTQGWSGYTF
TGCGCCAGCAGCCAAGAGCCCAGAACACAGGGTTGGTCTGGCTACACCTTC